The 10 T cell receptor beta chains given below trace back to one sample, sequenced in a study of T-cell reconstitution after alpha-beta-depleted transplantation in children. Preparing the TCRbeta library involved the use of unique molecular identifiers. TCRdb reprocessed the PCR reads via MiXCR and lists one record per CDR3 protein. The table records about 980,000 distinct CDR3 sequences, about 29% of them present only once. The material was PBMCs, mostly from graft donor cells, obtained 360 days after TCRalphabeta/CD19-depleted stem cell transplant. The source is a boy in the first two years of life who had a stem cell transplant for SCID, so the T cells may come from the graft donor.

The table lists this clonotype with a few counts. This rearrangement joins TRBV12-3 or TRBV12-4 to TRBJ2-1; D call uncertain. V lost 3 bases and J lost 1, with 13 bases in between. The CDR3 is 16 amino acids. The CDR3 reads CASSFKPDPSYNEQFF. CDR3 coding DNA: TGTGCCAGCAGTTTTAAGCCTGACCCGTCCTACAATGAGCAGTTCTTC.

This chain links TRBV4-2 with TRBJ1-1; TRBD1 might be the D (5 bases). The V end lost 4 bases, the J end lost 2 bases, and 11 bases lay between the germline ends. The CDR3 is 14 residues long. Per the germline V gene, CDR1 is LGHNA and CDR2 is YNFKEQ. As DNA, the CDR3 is TGTGCCAGCAGCCGCGACGGGGGAAACACTGAAGCTTTCTTT. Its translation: CASSRDGGNTEAFF.

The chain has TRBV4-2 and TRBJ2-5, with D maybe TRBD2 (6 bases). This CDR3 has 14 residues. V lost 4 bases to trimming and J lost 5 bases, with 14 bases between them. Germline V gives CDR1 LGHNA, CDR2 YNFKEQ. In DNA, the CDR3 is TGTGCCAGCAGCCCGCAGCGGGCCCCGGAGACCCAGTACTTC. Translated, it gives CASSPQRAPETQYF.

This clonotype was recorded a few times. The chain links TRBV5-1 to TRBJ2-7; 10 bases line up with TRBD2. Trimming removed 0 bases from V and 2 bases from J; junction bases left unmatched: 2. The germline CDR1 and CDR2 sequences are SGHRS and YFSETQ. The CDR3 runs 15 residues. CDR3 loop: CASSLEAGGAYEQYF. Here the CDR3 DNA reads TGCGCCAGCAGCTTGGAAGCGGGGGGGGCCTACGAGCAGTACTTC.

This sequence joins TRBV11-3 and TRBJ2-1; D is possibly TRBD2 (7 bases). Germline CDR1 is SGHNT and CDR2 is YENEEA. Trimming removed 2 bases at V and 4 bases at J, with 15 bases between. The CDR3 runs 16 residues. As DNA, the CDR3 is TGTGCCAGCAGCTTAAGATGGGGGGGGCCATACAATGAGCAGTTCTTC. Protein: CASSLRWGGPYNEQFF.

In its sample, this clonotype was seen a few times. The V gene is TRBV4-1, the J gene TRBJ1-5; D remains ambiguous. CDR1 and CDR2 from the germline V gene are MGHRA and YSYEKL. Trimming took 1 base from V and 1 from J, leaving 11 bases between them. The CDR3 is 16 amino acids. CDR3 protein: CASSQVSGKSNQPQHF. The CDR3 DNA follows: TGCGCCAGCAGCCAAGTGTCAGGCAAGAGCAATCAGCCCCAGCATTTT.

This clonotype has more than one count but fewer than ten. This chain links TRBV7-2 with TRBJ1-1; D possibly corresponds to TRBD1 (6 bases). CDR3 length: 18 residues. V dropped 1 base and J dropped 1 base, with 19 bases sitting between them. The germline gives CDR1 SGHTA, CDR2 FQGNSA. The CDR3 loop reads CASSLGRRVDRTNTEAFF. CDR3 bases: TGTGCCAGCAGCTTAGGGCGGCGGGTAGACAGGACGAACACTGAAGCTTTCTTT. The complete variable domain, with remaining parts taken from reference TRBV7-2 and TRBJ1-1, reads GAGVSQSPSNKVTEKGKDVELRCDPISGHTALYWYRQSLGQGLEFLIYFQGNSAPDKSGLPSDRFSAERTGGSVSTLTIQRTQQEDSAVYLCASSLGRRVDRTNTEAFFGQGTRLTVV.

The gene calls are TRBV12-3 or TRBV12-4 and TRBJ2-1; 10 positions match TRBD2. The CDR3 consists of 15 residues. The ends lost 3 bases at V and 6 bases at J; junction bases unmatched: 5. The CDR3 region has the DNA TGTGCCAGCAGTTTCGACCGGACTAGCGGCAATGAGCAGTTCTTC. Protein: CASSFDRTSGNEQFF.

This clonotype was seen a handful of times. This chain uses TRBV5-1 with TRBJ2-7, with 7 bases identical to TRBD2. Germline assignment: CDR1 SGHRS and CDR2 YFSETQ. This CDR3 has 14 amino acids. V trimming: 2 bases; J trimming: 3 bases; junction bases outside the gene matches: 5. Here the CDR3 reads CASSLTSVDYEQYF. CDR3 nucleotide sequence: TGCGCCAGCAGCTTAACTAGCGTCGACTACGAGCAGTACTTC. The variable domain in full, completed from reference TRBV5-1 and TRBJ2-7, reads KAGVTQTPRYLIKTRGQQVTLSCSPISGHRSVSWYQQTPGQGLQFLFEYFSETQRNKGNFPGRFSGRQFSNSRSEMNVSTLELGDSALYLCASSLTSVDYEQYFGPGTRLTVT.

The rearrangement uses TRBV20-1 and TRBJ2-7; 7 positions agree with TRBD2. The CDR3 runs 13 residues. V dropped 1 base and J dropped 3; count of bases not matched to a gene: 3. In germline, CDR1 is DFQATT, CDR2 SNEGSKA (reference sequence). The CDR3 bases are TGCAGTGCTAGAGCGGGGGGAAGCTACGAGCAGTACTTC. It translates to CSARAGGSYEQYF.